Given below is one T cell receptor beta chain in context. The identical CDR3 is also encoded by other nucleotide sequences in the sample. Some clones are missing from TCRdb's copy, which holds only in-frame ones; the method was immunoSEQ multiplex PCR. The sample yields some 290,000 clones, less than 90% seen once. This sample is drawn from a study of blood T cell repertoires in COVID-19. Whole-study context: Specimens from acute and convalescent COVID-19 originated in the United States, Italy and Spain. Sources were T cells, B-cell-depleted T cells, or PBMCs; the material itself was cDNA or gDNA.

The sample consisted of peripheral blood. This sequence originates from a man aged 55 to 70 who had recovered from COVID-19.

The CDR3 loop is CASSSRGGSTDTQYF. The CDR3 coding sequence is TGCGCCAGCAGCTCCCGGGGGGGGAGCACAGATACGCAGTATTTT. The chain recombines TRBV5-1 with TRBJ2-3, with 8 bases that match TRBD2. V lost 3 bases to trimming and J lost 0 bases; unmatched junction nucleotides: 3. This CDR3 has 15 amino acids. CDR1 SGHRS and CDR2 YFSETQ come from the germline V gene.